The present T cell receptor (beta chain) was sequenced within a study of blood T cells in healthy people across ages (dated by TCRdb to between 2015 and 2017). Looking at the study overall: In model experiments, template switching captured roughly one uniquely barcoded TCR beta cDNA molecule for every two T cells. Age-related changes in TCR beta repertoire diversity were measured in the study by deep sequencing normalized with unique cDNA molecular identifiers. The donors were divided into four age groups: young (average approximately 15 years), middle-aged (about 39), aged (roughly 66) and long-lived (about 79). Donors of different ages were randomly distributed across sequencing lanes to avoid experimental bias. Using the same blood draw, the study looked at two additional independent replicas of 1 million unique cDNA reads for two donors, one aged 18 to 30 and the other aged 80 or older. Overall study results and their limits: Because the CMV infection status of the donors was unknown, age-related changes in expanded clonotypes may potentially have been confounded. Because profiling used bulk unsorted PBMCs, naive and antigen-experienced compartments could not be compared conclusively. A strong correlation was found between observed TCR beta diversity and the percentage of naive T cells measured by flow cytometry. The long-lived group showed more naive CD4+ T cells, fewer expanded clones and increased TCR diversity than the aged group, suggesting age selection. Estimates of total diversity based on one million sequenced T cells were considered lower bounds and underestimates. Observed TCR beta diversity per million T cells fell roughly linearly with age, and a significant reduction was already apparent by age around 40.

CDR1 and CDR2, looked up from the germline V gene (reference sequence), are LNHNV and YYDKDF. Taken from cysteine to phenylalanine, the CDR3 has 13 residues. Here the CDR3 DNA is all that survives: 39 bases in frame from base 1. The germline V end is reduced by 5 bases and the J end by 8 bases; junction bases left unmatched: 1. Turning to this clonotype: Its specific antigen is unknown. No qualities accompany the bases; no much larger clone lies one base away.

The roughly 39 donors, aged roughly 6 to 100 years, were systemically healthy Caucasian individuals from Russia. Around 10 milliliters of peripheral blood were collected from each donor into EDTA-treated Vacutainer tubes. Ficoll-Paque density-gradient centrifugation was used to isolate PBMCs, with at least 6 million obtained per sample. Total RNA was extracted from PBMCs with Trizol reagent, with at least 6 micrograms obtained per sample. For every donor, flow cytometry on a PBMC aliquot measured the percentage of naive CD45RAhigh/CD27high T cells. The library came from 5' RACE. Sequencing took place on an Illumina HiSeq 2500. A second PCR of about 7 to 12 cycles was run with a J-beta primer mix and a sample-barcoded 5' primer. A template-switch 5' adaptor carrying 12 random nucleotides introduced a unique molecular identifier onto each TCR beta cDNA molecule. Each sample yielded at least 2.5 million CDR3-containing paired-end reads. The Mint cDNA synthesis kit, primed by a TRBC-specific oligonucleotide, was used to synthesize first-strand cDNA from all RNA. All cDNA was treated with uracil-DNA glycosylase and then went through a first 18-cycle PCR with the universal primers M1SS and BC2_uni_R. From the authors' description of their analysis: Each sample was normalized by randomly selecting 1 million high-quality reads, each carrying a distinct molecular identifier. Instead of being binned into consensus sequences, reads that shared molecular identifiers were thrown out. CDR3 identification, clonotype clustering and error correction used MiTCR with a Q25 quality threshold and the strictest error-elimination algorithm. Lower-bound total TCR beta diversity was estimated with a nonparametric unseen species model using Euler transformation. TCRdb handled the public reads itself, with Q25 trimming in fastp and clone calling in MiXCR, and kept productive beta chains. CDR3 protein sequences are deduplicated, and each keeps its most common genes and DNA. These V and J calls are TCRdb output, not the study's own analysis. The table for this sample lists 800,000 to 900,000 distinct CDR3 sequences; around two thirds of them were counted only once. The ten largest clones represent 25% to 30% of the sample.

Recombination joined TRBV15 with TRBJ1-6; the central 9 bases match TRBD1. The sequenced sample consisted of blood. The sequence was obtained from a man younger than 45 in good health. Here is the DNA: TGTGCCACCAGCGGGGACAGGGATTCACCCCTCCACTTT. It codes for CATSGDRDSPLHF.